The rows below give T cell receptor beta chains drawn from one sample of a study of blood T cell repertoires in COVID-19. The data were produced by immunoSEQ multiplex PCR, yet TCRdb's version contains in-frame clones alone and is incomplete. Among around 80,000 clones listed, 88% were seen once. Sequenced input: peripheral blood. The receptors come from a human donor in a cohort sampled during active COVID-19. Both conserved end residues are part of each CDR3. The D gene is left open where the match is weak. Some rows mark clone size as missing; the rest say once, few, many or name a class of expanded clone.

d_call	clone_size	v_call	j_call	cdr3_aa	cdr3_nt
NA	NA	TRBV6-5	TRBJ2-2	CASSYQTGELFF	TGTGCCAGCAGTTACCAAACCGGGGAGCTGTTTTTT
NA	NA	TRBV30	TRBJ1-5	CAWSSNRDQPQHF	TGTGCCTGGAGCTCAAACAGGGATCAGCCCCAGCATTTT
NA	few	TRBV27	TRBJ2-2	CASSHKGQGGTGELFF	TGTGCCAGCAGTCACAAGGGGCAGGGCGGCACCGGGGAGCTGTTTTTT
TRBD2	NA	TRBV3-1/TRBV3-2	TRBJ2-2	CASSQVWVSTAGAPGELFF	TGTGCCAGCAGCCAAGTTTGGGTCAGTACGGCGGGAGCTCCCGGGGAGCTGTTTTTT
TRBD1	NA	TRBV7-8	TRBJ2-5	CASSSTSQGARETQYF	TGTGCCAGCAGCTCAACCTCACAGGGGGCGCGGGAGACCCAGTACTTC
TRBD1	NA	TRBV5-4	TRBJ2-1	CASSSPGTVYNEQFF	TGTGCCAGCAGTAGCCCCGGGACAGTCTACAATGAGCAGTTCTTC
TRBD2	NA	TRBV5-4	TRBJ2-1	CASSLGSGGSYNEQFF	TGTGCCAGCAGCTTGGGGAGCGGGGGTTCCTACAATGAGCAGTTCTTC
NA	once	TRBV7-8	TRBJ2-2	CASSHQYTGELFF	TGTGCCAGCAGCCACCAGTACACCGGGGAGCTGTTTTTT
NA	NA	TRBV7-2	TRBJ2-3	CASSLALYPDTQYF	TGTGCCAGCAGCTTAGCGCTCTATCCAGATACGCAGTATTTT
NA	NA	TRBV7-6	TRBJ2-6	CASSMNPGRANVLTF	TGTGCCAGCAGCATGAATCCGGGGAGGGCCAACGTCCTGACTTTC
TRBD2	once	TRBV18	TRBJ2-7	CASSPGPGRYEQYF	TGTGCCAGCTCACCGGGACCCGGGAGGTACGAGCAGTACTTC
TRBD1	once	TRBV7-9	TRBJ1-1	CASSLIQGASTEAFF	TGTGCCAGCAGCTTAATTCAGGGGGCCTCCACTGAAGCTTTCTTT
NA	NA	TRBV5-1	TRBJ2-2	CASSLVGFAGELFF	TGCGCCAGCAGCTTGGTCGGGTTCGCCGGGGAGCTGTTTTTT
TRBD1	NA	TRBV7-3	TRBJ2-3	CASSADRGSDTQYF	TGTGCCAGCAGCGCCGACAGGGGTTCAGATACGCAGTATTTT
NA	few	TRBV20-1	TRBJ1-6	CSASSQAVFTSPLHF	TGCAGTGCTAGTAGTCAGGCCGTTTTTACTTCACCCCTCCACTTT
NA	NA	TRBV5-1	TRBJ1-3	CASSLERSSAGAGNTIYF	TGCGCCAGCAGCTTGGAACGTTCGTCGGCAGGCGCTGGAAACACCATATATTTT
TRBD2	NA	TRBV29-1	TRBJ2-1	CSVARAGGLAGANEQFF	TGCAGCGTTGCACGGGCGGGCGGGCTAGCGGGAGCCAATGAGCAGTTCTTC
TRBD2	NA	TRBV19	TRBJ2-3	CASSIRTSGIGPDTQYF	TGTGCCAGTAGTATCCGGACTAGCGGGATAGGGCCAGATACGCAGTATTTT
NA	NA	TRBV5-1	TRBJ2-5	CASSLGQQETQYF	TGCGCCAGCAGCTTGGGACAGCAAGAGACCCAGTACTTC
TRBD1	NA	TRBV6-1	TRBJ2-1	CASSELGDRFNEQFF	TGTGCCAGCAGTGAACTGGGGGACAGATTCAATGAGCAGTTCTTC
TRBD1	NA	TRBV10-3	TRBJ1-2	CAISEQTGFGGYTF	TGTGCCATCAGTGAGCAGACAGGGTTCGGTGGCTACACCTTC
TRBD2	NA	TRBV6-6	TRBJ2-7	CASSQNPATSGRAYEQYF	TGTGCCAGCAGTCAAAACCCTGCGACTAGCGGGAGGGCCTACGAGCAGTACTTC
NA	NA	TRBV4-1	TRBJ1-2	CARQGSYGYTF	TGCGCCAGACAGGGTTCGTATGGCTACACCTTC
TRBD1	NA	TRBV2	TRBJ1-2	CASSGDRGLYGYTF	TGTGCCAGCAGTGGCGACAGGGGCCTCTATGGCTACACCTTC
NA	NA	TRBV3-1/TRBV3-2	TRBJ1-2	CASSLDARGYTF	TGTGCCAGCAGCCTAGACGCCCGGGGCTACACCTTC
NA	NA	TRBV5-5	TRBJ2-1	CASSLEWPYTWSSYNEQFF	TGTGCCAGCAGCTTGGAGTGGCCTTACACGTGGAGCTCCTACAATGAGCAGTTCTTC
NA	NA	TRBV7-9	TRBJ2-7	CASSSDSGKPYEQYF	TGTGCCAGCAGCTCCGATTCGGGGAAACCCTACGAGCAGTACTTC
NA	NA	TRBV7-8	TRBJ2-5	CASSLGRGSTETQYF	TGTGCCAGCAGCTTAGGGCGGGGTTCTACAGAGACCCAGTACTTC
NA	NA	TRBV6-6	TRBJ1-6	CASSYREALHF	TGTGCCAGCAGTTACCGAGAAGCCCTCCACTTT
TRBD2	NA	TRBV12-3/TRBV12-4	TRBJ2-5	CASSLGLAETQYF	TGTGCCAGCAGTCTGGGACTAGCCGAGACCCAGTACTTC
NA	NA	TRBV13	TRBJ2-3	CASSLVSGTIKTDTQYF	TGTGCCAGCAGCTTAGTATCGGGGACAATCAAAACAGATACGCAGTATTTT
TRBD2	NA	TRBV6-5	TRBJ2-1	CASSLAGDYNEQFF	TGTGCCAGCAGTTTAGCGGGTGACTACAATGAGCAGTTCTTC
TRBD2	NA	TRBV7-2	TRBJ2-7	CASSLAGTSDYEQYF	TGTGCCAGCAGCTTAGCGGGGACTAGCGACTACGAGCAGTACTTC
TRBD1	NA	TRBV20-1	TRBJ2-7	CSASRDRVDEQYF	TGCAGTGCTAGTCGGGACAGGGTCGACGAGCAGTACTTC
NA	NA	TRBV19	TRBJ1-5	CASRYGRGYQPQHF	TGTGCCAGTAGGTATGGTCGAGGGTATCAGCCCCAGCATTTT
NA	NA	TRBV27	TRBJ2-1	CASSFRGPDEQFF	TGTGCCAGCAGTTTTAGGGGCCCGGATGAGCAGTTCTTC
TRBD1	NA	TRBV5-6	TRBJ1-2	CASSLLPDRADYGYTF	TGTGCCAGCAGCTTGCTCCCCGACAGGGCCGACTATGGCTACACCTTC
NA	NA	TRBV3-1/TRBV3-2	TRBJ2-4	CASSPTLQGIQYF	TGTGCCAGCAGCCCTACCTTGCAGGGCATTCAGTACTTC
NA	NA	TRBV7-2	TRBJ2-5	CASTWSTNHQETQYF	TGTGCCAGCACCTGGTCCACAAACCACCAAGAGACCCAGTACTTC
TRBD2	NA	TRBV5-4	TRBJ2-1	CASSTDGGASYNEQFF	TGTGCCAGCAGCACCGACGGGGGGGCCTCCTACAATGAGCAGTTCTTC
NA	NA	TRBV6-6	TRBJ2-2	CASSPTLLIHANTGELFF	TGTGCCAGCAGTCCCACGCTTCTAATTCACGCGAACACCGGGGAGCTGTTTTTT
NA	NA	TRBV6-6	TRBJ2-3	CASPDSNRTDTQYF	TGTGCCAGCCCGGACTCGAACCGCACAGATACGCAGTATTTT
NA	few	TRBV2	TRBJ2-7	CASHLDGNSYEQYF	TGTGCCAGCCACCTCGACGGGAACTCCTACGAGCAGTACTTC
NA	NA	TRBV5-5	TRBJ1-6	CASSPGISYNSPLHF	TGTGCCAGCAGCCCGGGGATCTCCTATAATTCACCCCTCCACTTT
NA	NA	TRBV5-6	TRBJ2-1	CASSPRGSHEQFF	TGTGCCAGCAGCCCCCGGGGATCTCATGAGCAGTTCTTC
TRBD1	NA	TRBV5-1	TRBJ1-3	CASRNDRGPGNTIYF	TGCGCCAGCAGAAATGACAGGGGGCCTGGAAACACCATATATTTT
TRBD1	NA	TRBV11-2	TRBJ2-4	CASSLAGTGFIQYF	TGTGCCAGCAGCTTAGCCGGGACAGGGTTCATTCAGTACTTC
NA	NA	TRBV25-1	TRBJ1-2	CASSEFQGGDNYGYTF	TGTGCCAGCAGTGAATTTCAAGGGGGAGATAACTATGGCTACACCTTC
NA	NA	TRBV7-2	TRBJ2-5	CASSLAGQVGEAQYF	TGTGCCAGCAGCTTAGCCGGACAAGTAGGAGAGGCCCAGTACTTC
NA	NA	TRBV7-3	TRBJ1-2	CASSPGWGLGYTF	TGTGCCAGCAGCCCGGGATGGGGGCTTGGCTACACCTTC
NA	NA	TRBV6-5	TRBJ1-5	CASWGRSNQPQHF	TGTGCCAGCTGGGGGCGAAGCAATCAGCCCCAGCATTTT
TRBD1	NA	TRBV5-5	TRBJ1-4	CASSQSQGISEKLFF	TGTGCCAGCAGCCAATCACAGGGGATCTCTGAAAAACTGTTTTTT
NA	few	TRBV2	TRBJ1-1	CASSVRGTEAFF	TGTGCCAGCAGTGTCCGAGGCACTGAAGCTTTCTTT
NA	NA	TRBV16	TRBJ2-3	CASSPQPLQGESTDTQYF	TGTGCCAGCAGCCCCCAACCTTTGCAAGGGGAAAGCACAGATACGCAGTATTTT
TRBD1	once	TRBV30	TRBJ1-1	CAWGTGGRDTEAFF	TGTGCCTGGGGGACAGGGGGCAGGGACACTGAAGCTTTCTTT
TRBD2	NA	TRBV30	TRBJ2-5	CAWSVGLAGPRTQYF	TGTGCCTGGAGTGTCGGACTAGCGGGTCCTAGGACCCAGTACTTC
TRBD1	NA	TRBV9	TRBJ2-5	CASSVAGGRTETQYF	TGTGCCAGCAGCGTAGCAGGGGGCAGGACAGAGACCCAGTACTTC
TRBD1	NA	TRBV6-2/TRBV6-3	TRBJ2-1	CASSPTGGEYNEQFF	TGTGCCAGCAGCCCGACAGGGGGAGAGTACAATGAGCAGTTCTTC
TRBD2	NA	TRBV6-5	TRBJ2-5	CASRISGGVQETQYF	TGTGCCAGTAGGATTAGCGGGGGAGTCCAAGAGACCCAGTACTTC
NA	NA	TRBV6-5	TRBJ2-2	CASSEKNTGELFF	TGTGCCAGCAGCGAGAAGAACACCGGGGAGCTGTTTTTT